These 25 T cell receptor beta chains were sequenced from one sample in a study of shared clonotypes between healthy human individuals. CD45RO-negative, CCR7-selected cells formed the naive CD8 fraction, which excluded terminally differentiated effector memory CD45RA+ cells. Produced via immunoSEQ multiplex PCR; TCRdb's table is partial and in-frame only. The sample lists nearly 2 million clones, approximately 95% occurring once. The material sequenced was naive CD8+ T cells sorted from blood. Every receptor here comes from a man between 18 and 29 years old in good health.

The rearrangement uses TRBV7-2 and TRBJ1-6, with a weak D call TRBD1 (5 bases). The CDR3 extends over 19 amino acids. Trimming left V 0 bases short and J 0 bases short, with 15 bases between. The V gene's germline CDR1 is SGHTA and CDR2 FQGNSA. CDR3 bases: TGTGCCAGCAGCTTAGCGCCCCAGGGCCACCCCTCCTATAATTCACCCCTCCACTTT. It is translated as CASSLAPQGHPSYNSPLHF. Full variable domain (outside the CDR3, taken from reference TRBV7-2 and TRBJ1-6): GAGVSQSPSNKVTEKGKDVELRCDPISGHTALYWYRQSLGQGLEFLIYFQGNSAPDKSGLPSDRFSAERTGGSVSTLTIQRTQQEDSAVYLCASSLAPQGHPSYNSPLHFGNGTRLTVT.

The chain has TRBV4-3 and TRBJ2-1; D gene ambiguous. Germline V gives CDR1 LGHNA, CDR2 YSLEER. The CDR3 is made up of 13 amino acids. V gave up 4 bases and J gave up 8 bases, with 12 bases separating them. The CDR3 DNA is TGCGCCAGCAGCCCTAGGGCCCCGGATGAGCAGTTCTTC. Its translation is CASSPRAPDEQFF.

The chain employs TRBV28 and TRBJ2-5, with TRBD2 as a possible D gene (5 bases). The length of the CDR3 is 15 residues. Trimming stripped 1 base from V and 0 bases from J, with 9 bases between. The germline V gene has CDR1 MDHEN and CDR2 SYDVKM. CDR3 residues: CASSLSPGYQETQYF. CDR3 sequence (DNA): TGTGCCAGCAGTTTATCTCCGGGGTACCAAGAGACCCAGTACTTC.

The chain is built from TRBV7-9 and TRBJ1-1; D possibly corresponds to TRBD1 (5 bases). Germline assignment: CDR1 SEHNR and CDR2 FQNEAQ (reference sequence). Trimming removed 7 bases from V and 5 bases from J, with 14 bases in between. The CDR3 runs to 13 residues. In nucleotides, the CDR3 is TGTGCCAGCACCTCGGGGAAGGGGACTGAAGCTTTCTTT. Translated: CASTSGKGTEAFF.

This chain joins TRBV7-8 and TRBJ1-1, with no clear D. The CDR3 is 13 residues long. Trimming cost V 1 base and J 4 bases, with 7 bases left between them. Germline CDR1 SGHVS, CDR2 FQNEAQ. CDR3 coding DNA: TGTGCCAGCAGCTTAGATGGGGTCACTGAAGCTTTCTTT. It is translated as CASSLDGVTEAFF.

The DNA for the CDR3 is TGTGCCAGCAGCTTGGTGGACAGCGCCTACGAGCAGTACTTC. Translated: CASSLVDSAYEQYF. V and J are TRBV7-9 and TRBJ2-7, with D possibly matching TRBD1 (6 bases). The V gene lost 3 bases and the J gene lost 2 bases, with 11 bases spanning the gap. Germline V CDR1 and CDR2: SEHNR, FQNEAQ (reference sequence). CDR3 length equals 14 residues.

V and J are TRBV7-2 and TRBJ2-7, with D hard to call. Germline CDR1 and CDR2: SGHTA and FQGNSA. There are 11 residues in the CDR3. V lost 5 bases, J lost 9 bases, and 11 bases lay in between. CDR3 protein: CASSPEPVQYF. The CDR3 nucleotides are TGTGCCAGCAGCCCTGAACCGGTGCAGTACTTC.

This rearrangement joins TRBV29-1 to TRBJ2-1; TRBD1 matches at 7 bases. The V and J ends lost 2 bases and 9 bases, in that order; junction bases with no gene match: 10. Germline V gene lookup returns CDR1 SQVTM and CDR2 ANQGSEA. CDR3 length equals 14 residues. The CDR3 loop reads CSVEQGTVDSEQFF. The DNA for the CDR3 is TGCAGCGTTGAACAGGGGACAGTTGACAGTGAGCAGTTCTTC.

V usage is TRBV27 and J usage is TRBJ2-3; no definite D call. Germline values: CDR1 MNHEY, CDR2 SMNVEV (reference sequence). V gave up 4 bases and J gave up 2 bases, with 10 bases separating them. This CDR3 region has 14 residues. This CDR3 is CASSWTGPTDTQYF. DNA of the CDR3: TGTGCCAGCAGTTGGACGGGTCCCACAGATACGCAGTATTTT.

This chain links TRBV23-1 with TRBJ2-3; a weak D match, TRBD2 (6 bases). TRBV23-1 is known as an ORF, though its function is uncertain. Trimming stripped 4 bases from V and 2 bases from J, with 22 bases between. The CDR3 contains 18 residues. For the CDR3, the DNA is TGCGCCAGCAGTCGACGACGCGGGAAATATCTTAACACAGATACGCAGTATTTT. Translation gives CASSRRRGKYLNTDTQYF.

The chain uses TRBV2 and TRBJ1-6; tentatively, D is TRBD1 (6 bases). V was pared by 7 bases and J by 5 bases, with 21 bases between. The CDR3 spans 17 residues. The germline V gene has CDR1 SNHLY and CDR2 FYNNEI. Here the CDR3 reads CASTPQEAGEDNSPLHF. The CDR3 DNA follows: TGTGCCAGCACTCCCCAGGAGGCAGGGGAGGATAATTCACCCCTCCACTTT.

The chain couples TRBV27 to TRBJ1-1; the D is unclear. The germline CDR1 and CDR2 sequences are MNHEY and SMNVEV (reference sequence). The CDR3 totals 14 residues. Between the trimmed V and J ends, which lost 3 bases and 2 bases, there was a span of 10 bases. This CDR3 is CASSFYGVNTEAFF. The CDR3 DNA is TGTGCCAGCAGTTTTTATGGGGTAAACACTGAAGCTTTCTTT.

The chain has TRBV19 and TRBJ1-1; tentatively, D is TRBD1 (5 bases). The CDR3 loop spans 14 amino acids. CDR1 and CDR2 (germline): LNHDA, SQIVND (reference sequence). Deletions cut 8 bases from V and 4 bases from J, with 17 bases between. The DNA for the CDR3 is TGTGCCAGTTACGGCTCAGGGCGTTCCACTGAAGCTTTCTTT. Amino acid sequence: CASYGSGRSTEAFF.

This clone was recorded only once. Other DNA sequences within the sample encode an identical CDR3. J is TRBJ1-1 and V is TRBV6-5; unclear D gene. The CDR3 extends over 13 amino acids. The germline V gene has CDR1 MNHEY and CDR2 SVGAGI. Trimming stripped 0 bases from V and 3 bases from J, with 5 bases between. In nucleotides, the CDR3 is TGTGCCAGCAGTTACTCTAGGGACACTGAAGCTTTCTTT. The encoded protein is CASSYSRDTEAFF.

J is TRBJ2-7 and V is TRBV19; the D gene is possibly TRBD2 (5 bases). CDR3 length equals 14 residues. CDR1 is LNHDA, CDR2 SQIVND, per germline (reference sequence). V gave up 3 bases and J gave up 3 bases, with 12 bases separating them. CDR3 sequence reads: CASSISDGGYEQYF. The CDR3 coding sequence is TGTGCCAGTAGTATTAGCGACGGTGGCTACGAGCAGTACTTC.

The chain couples TRBV5-6 to TRBJ2-1; 10 bases map to TRBD1. V shed 2 bases, J shed 8 bases, and the junction held 7 bases outside the gene matches. The CDR3 totals 15 residues. Germline CDR1 and CDR2: SGHDT and YYEEEE. The CDR3 nucleotides are TGTGCCAGCAGCTTCCCGGGACAGGGGTCGGATGAGCAGTTCTTC. It encodes CASSFPGQGSDEQFF.

With respect to this clone: Other DNA sequences in the sample encode the same CDR3. J is TRBJ2-7 and V is TRBV28, with a weak D call TRBD2 (5 bases). The CDR3 covers 14 residues. V shed 5 bases and J shed 0 bases, with 11 bases lying between them. The germline V gene encodes CDR1 MDHEN and CDR2 SYDVKM. DNA for the CDR3: TGTGCCAGCAGTCTGGACTCTAGCTCCTACGAGCAGTACTTC. Encoded protein: CASSLDSSSYEQYF.

Concerning this clone itself: At one boundary the junction diverges from the germline segment, which might be a read error. V usage is TRBV7-9 and J usage is TRBJ2-7, with a tentative D call TRBD1 (5 bases). CDR1 and CDR2 (germline): SEHNR, FQNEAQ (reference sequence). CDR3 length: 12 amino acids. This chain's CDR3 is CASSFTDSDRFF. CDR3 coding DNA: TGTGCCAGCAGCTTTACAGACAGCGACCGTTTCTTC.

This clone was picked up one time. V usage is TRBV27 and J usage is TRBJ2-7; D uncertain. The CDR3 consists of 12 residues. Germline V gene sequence: CDR1 MNHEY, CDR2 SMNVEV (reference sequence). With 8 bases removed from V and 0 bases from J, the gap between germline ends came to 8 bases. CDR3 nucleotides: TGTGCCAGCGGATCGAGCTCCTACGAGCAGTACTTC. Its protein is CASGSSSYEQYF.

This chain connects TRBV28 to TRBJ1-2; D remains ambiguous. V was shortened by 2 bases and J by 8 bases, with 6 bases between the two germline ends. The CDR3 consists of 11 residues. Germline V CDR1 and CDR2: MDHEN, SYDVKM. CDR3 in DNA: TGTGCCAGCAGTTTAACCGGGGGCTACACCTTC. This encodes CASSLTGGYTF.

This rearrangement joins TRBV28 to TRBJ1-2; 9 bases agree with TRBD1. Germline trimming cut 5 bases from V and 5 bases from J; bases unmatched to any gene: 6. CDR1 and CDR2 (germline): MDHEN, SYDVKM. The CDR3 spans 14 residues. CDR3 sequence (DNA): TGTGCCAGCAGTCCCATCGGACAGGGGTATGGCTACACCTTC. It is translated as CASSPIGQGYGYTF.

Concerning this clone: This sample includes further DNA sequences coding for the same CDR3. The gene calls are TRBV27 and TRBJ2-3; D is ambiguous. The CDR3 consists of 13 residues. CDR1 and CDR2 from the germline V gene are MNHEY and SMNVEV (reference sequence). V lost 2 bases and J lost 0, with 3 bases in between. CDR3 loop: CASSLRSTDTQYF. As DNA, the CDR3 is TGTGCCAGCAGTTTACGGAGCACAGATACGCAGTATTTT.

This clone was recorded once. CDR3 residues: CASSLPPYGLNGGELFF. In DNA, the CDR3 is TGTGCCAGCAGCTTACCCCCGTACGGGCTTAACGGCGGGGAGCTGTTTTTT. The chain carries TRBV7-9 and TRBJ2-2, with D unclear. CDR1 and CDR2 from the germline V gene are SEHNR and FQNEAQ (reference sequence). This CDR3 has 17 residues. The V end lost 2 bases, the J end lost 7 bases, and 20 bases lay between the germline ends.

This sequence joins TRBV6-1 and TRBJ2-7; D is undetermined. V was clipped by 7 bases and J by 0 bases, with 7 bases between them. The CDR3 contains 12 residues. Germline V CDR1 and CDR2: MNHNS, SASEGT. The CDR3 loop reads CASTANSYEQYF. CDR3 DNA: TGTGCCAGCACCGCGAACTCCTACGAGCAGTACTTC.

The genes are TRBV7-9 and TRBJ2-7, with 10 nucleotides matching TRBD1. Germline CDR1 is SEHNR and CDR2 is FQNEAQ (reference sequence). The CDR3 has 16 amino acids. V gave up 1 base and J gave up 3 bases; unmatched junction bases: 6. The DNA of the CDR3 is TGTGCCAGCAGCTTAGGGCCGGGACAGGGGATCTACGAGCAGTACTTC. Translation: CASSLGPGQGIYEQYF. The full variable domain, completed using reference TRBV7-9 and TRBJ2-7, is DTGVSQNPRHKITKRGQNVTFRCDPISEHNRLYWYRQTLGQGPEFLTYFQNEAQLEKSRLLSDRFSAERPKGSFSTLEIQRTEQGDSAMYLCASSLGPGQGIYEQYFGPGTRLTVT.